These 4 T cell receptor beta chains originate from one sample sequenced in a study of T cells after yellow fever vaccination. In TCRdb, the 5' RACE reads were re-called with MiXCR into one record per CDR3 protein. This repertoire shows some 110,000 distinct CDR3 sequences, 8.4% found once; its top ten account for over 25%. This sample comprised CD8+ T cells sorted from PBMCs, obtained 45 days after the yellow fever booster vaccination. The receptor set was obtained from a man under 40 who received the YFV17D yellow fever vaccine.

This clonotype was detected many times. CDR3 loop: CASSIVQGTYNEQFF. DNA of the CDR3: TGTGCCAGTAGTATTGTCCAGGGTACCTACAATGAGCAGTTCTTC. The chain links TRBV19 to TRBJ2-1; D is possibly TRBD1 (5 bases). Germline CDR1 is LNHDA and CDR2 is SQIVND (reference sequence). CDR3 length: 15 residues. V was clipped by 3 bases and J by 2 bases, with 11 bases between them.

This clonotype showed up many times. CDR3 DNA sequence: TGCGCCAGCAGCCAAGTTAGCGGCAATGAGCAGTTCTTC. This translates into CASSQVSGNEQFF. The chain recombines TRBV4-3 with TRBJ2-1, with D possibly being TRBD2 (6 bases). This CDR3 has 13 residues. Germline V lookup: CDR1 LGHNA, CDR2 YSLEER. V lost 1 base, J lost 6 bases, and 7 bases lay in between.

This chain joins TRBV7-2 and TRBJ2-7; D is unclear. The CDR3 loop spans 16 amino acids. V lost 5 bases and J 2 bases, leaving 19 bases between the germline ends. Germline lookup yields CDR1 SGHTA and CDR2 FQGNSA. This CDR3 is CASSPSIGPAPYEQYF. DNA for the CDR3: TGTGCCAGCAGCCCTAGTATAGGCCCAGCTCCCTACGAGCAGTACTTC.

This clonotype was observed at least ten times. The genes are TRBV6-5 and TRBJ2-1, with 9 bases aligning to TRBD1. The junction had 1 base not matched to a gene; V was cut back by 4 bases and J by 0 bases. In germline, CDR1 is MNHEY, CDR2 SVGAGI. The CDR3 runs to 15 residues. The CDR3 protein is CASSSTGGSYNEQFF. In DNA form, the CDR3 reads TGTGCCAGCAGTTCGACAGGGGGCTCCTACAATGAGCAGTTCTTC.